The next 16 T cell receptor beta chains were all read from a single sample in a study of beta chain features in type 1 diabetes. Study observations and caveats: Among patients with Type 1 diabetes, TCRB CDR3s were moderately but significantly shorter in every one of the four CD4+ subsets.

What these receptors recognize is not known. Reverse transcribing all isolated RNA meant expressed TCRB transcripts were sequenced. Sequencing used immunoSEQ multiplex PCR; TCRdb keeps in-frame clones, though not all of them. This sample carries around 150,000 clones, 7% to 9.5% of them seen once, and the ten largest clones take 0.7%. The sequenced material came from central memory CD4+ T cells from blood. All receptors derive from a woman in her 30s with type 1 diabetes.

The genes are TRBV5-4 and TRBJ2-7, with TRBD1 as a possible D gene (6 bases). The ends were cut back, 4 bases at V and 0 bases at J, with 14 bases in the middle. The CDR3 is 15 amino acids. From germline, CDR1 is SGHNT and CDR2 YYREEE (reference sequence). The CDR3 bases are TGTGCCAGCAGCCCTCCGGGACACAACTCCTACGAGCAGTACTTC. Translating gives CASSPPGHNSYEQYF.

In its sample, this clone was seen a few times. The chain is built from TRBV5-1 and TRBJ1-2, with a weak D call TRBD1 (5 bases). Germline CDR1 SGHRS, CDR2 YFSETQ. V gave up 3 bases and J gave up 4 bases, with 10 bases separating them. CDR3 size: 13 residues. The DNA of the CDR3 is TGCGCCAGCAGCTCCTCAGGGTCCTATGGCTACACCTTC. This gives the protein CASSSSGSYGYTF.

The gene calls are TRBV29-1 and TRBJ1-5; a possible D gene is TRBD1 (5 bases). Per germline, CDR1 SQVTM and CDR2 ANQGSEA. There are 13 residues in the CDR3. V shed 4 bases and J shed 4 bases, with 11 bases lying between them. CDR3 nucleotides: TGCAGCGTTGGAACACAGGCGAATCAGCCCCAGCATTTT. It encodes CSVGTQANQPQHF.

The sample holds a few counts of this clone. The chain carries TRBV30 and TRBJ1-1; tentatively, D is TRBD1 (6 bases). The germline V gene has CDR1 GTSNPN and CDR2 SVGIG (reference sequence). There are 13 residues in the CDR3. V was cut by 2 bases and J by 5 bases, with 12 bases left in between. CDR3: CAWSTQGDTEAFF. For the CDR3, the DNA is TGTGCCTGGAGTACACAGGGTGATACTGAAGCTTTCTTT.

This clone turned up a few times. The rearrangement links TRBV19 to TRBJ1-2; 8 bases align to TRBD1. The V and J ends lost 7 bases and 7 bases, in that order; junction bases with no gene match: 11. Germline lookup yields CDR1 LNHDA and CDR2 SQIVND (reference sequence). The CDR3 runs to 14 residues. CDR3 residues: CASKKDRAISGYTF. CDR3 coding DNA: TGTGCCAGTAAAAAGGACAGGGCCATATCTGGCTACACCTTC.

The gene calls are TRBV5-6 and TRBJ1-2; 7 bases match TRBD1. CDR3 length equals 13 residues. The germline V gene encodes CDR1 SGHDT and CDR2 YYEEEE. J gave up 4 bases and V 4 bases, and 4 bases lay outside the gene matches. CDR3 bases: TGTGCCAGCAGCCAGGGGGACGGCTATGGCTACACCTTC. Translating gives CASSQGDGYGYTF.

This chain connects TRBV7-9 to TRBJ2-7; D not certain. Trimming stripped 5 bases from V and 5 bases from J, with 13 bases between. The CDR3 is 13 amino acids. Germline V lookup: CDR1 SEHNR, CDR2 FQNEAQ (reference sequence). Here the CDR3 DNA reads TGTGCCAGCAGCCCACCGGCGGTCCACGAGCAGTACTTC. Translated, it gives CASSPPAVHEQYF.

Only a few counts were recorded for this clone. This chain connects TRBV30 to TRBJ2-1; TRBD2 matches 7 bases. The CDR3 length is 14 residues. Germline V CDR1 and CDR2: GTSNPN, SVGIG (reference sequence). After removal of 2 bases from V and 7 bases from J, the junction contained 8 bases not matched to a gene. CDR3 bases: TGTGCCTGGAGTTTCCGCGGGAGTCTGAATGAGCAGTTCTTC. Its protein is CAWSFRGSLNEQFF.

There are a few counts of this clone. V usage is TRBV2 and J usage is TRBJ2-3; D remains ambiguous. V lost 10 bases and J lost 3, with 20 bases in between. This CDR3 contains 15 residues. Germline loops: CDR1 SNHLY, CDR2 FYNNEI. For the CDR3, the DNA is TGTGCCACTGACACCCCCCTCGTTCAGACAGATACGCAGTATTTT. Translation: CATDTPLVQTDTQYF.

This clone was picked up a small number of times. As DNA, the CDR3 is TGTGCCAGCAGAAGAGCGGGAGGGCCACATACGCAGTATTTT. Protein product: CASRRAGGPHTQYF. This chain uses TRBV7-2 with TRBJ2-3; TRBD2 aligns across 10 bases. V was clipped by 6 bases and J by 7 bases; unmatched bases: 7. Germline CDR1 is SGHTA and CDR2 is FQGNSA. The CDR3 is 14 residues long. Combining the CDR3 with reference TRBV7-2 and TRBJ2-3 gives the whole variable domain GAGVSQSPSNKVTEKGKDVELRCDPISGHTALYWYRQSLGQGLEFLIYFQGNSAPDKSGLPSDRFSAERTGGSVSTLTIQRTQQEDSAVYLCASRRAGGPHTQYFGPGTRLTVL.

This clone turned up a few times. This chain links TRBV7-3 with TRBJ2-7; a possible D gene is TRBD2 (6 bases). Germline V gene sequence: CDR1 SGHTA, CDR2 FQGTGA. The V end was cut by 2 bases, the J end by 4 bases, with 12 bases between. The CDR3 loop spans 14 amino acids. CDR3 sequence reads: CASSLQGGGYEQYF. Here the CDR3 DNA reads TGTGCCAGCAGCTTACAGGGAGGTGGTTACGAGCAGTACTTC.

The V and J genes are TRBV4-1 and TRBJ2-7, with 10 bases fitting TRBD2. Trimming took 3 bases from V and 0 from J; bases not matched to a gene: 5. The CDR3 is 16 amino acids. The germline CDR1 and CDR2 sequences are MGHRA and YSYEKL. The CDR3 reads CASSHYSGRSSYEQYF. In nucleotides, the CDR3 is TGCGCCAGCAGCCATTATAGCGGGAGGAGCTCCTACGAGCAGTACTTC.

This clone was counted between two and nine times. This chain uses TRBV30 with TRBJ2-2; D gene unclear. The CDR3 spans 13 residues. Trimming left V 4 bases short and J 2 bases short, with 8 bases between. The germline gives CDR1 GTSNPN, CDR2 SVGIG (reference sequence). The CDR3 DNA is TGTGCCTGGAAGACACCTAACACCGGGGAGCTGTTTTTT. Encoded protein: CAWKTPNTGELFF.

The V and J genes are TRBV12-5 and TRBJ1-1; D gene ambiguous. CDR3 length: 11 residues. Trimming left V 7 bases short and J 1 base short, with 4 bases between. Germline CDR1 and CDR2: LGHNT and FRNRAP. CDR3: CASVKNTEAFF. CDR3 coding DNA: TGTGCTAGTGTCAAGAACACTGAAGCTTTCTTT.

This clone has a handful of counts. The chain is built from TRBV6-5 and TRBJ1-2, with a weak D call TRBD1 (5 bases). This CDR3 comprises 14 residues. CDR1 and CDR2 from the germline V gene are MNHEY and SVGAGI. Deletions cut 0 bases from V and 8 bases from J, with 13 bases between. CDR3 protein: CASSYSVQGWGYTF. In nucleotides, the CDR3 is TGTGCCAGCAGTTACTCTGTGCAGGGATGGGGCTACACCTTC.

This chain links TRBV29-1 with TRBJ2-7; unclear D gene. From germline, CDR1 is SQVTM and CDR2 ANQGSEA. The V end lost 3 bases, the J end lost 2 bases, and 8 bases lay between the germline ends. The CDR3 covers 12 residues. The CDR3 loop reads CSVESGTYEQYF. As DNA, the CDR3 is TGCAGCGTTGAGTCAGGAACCTACGAGCAGTACTTC.